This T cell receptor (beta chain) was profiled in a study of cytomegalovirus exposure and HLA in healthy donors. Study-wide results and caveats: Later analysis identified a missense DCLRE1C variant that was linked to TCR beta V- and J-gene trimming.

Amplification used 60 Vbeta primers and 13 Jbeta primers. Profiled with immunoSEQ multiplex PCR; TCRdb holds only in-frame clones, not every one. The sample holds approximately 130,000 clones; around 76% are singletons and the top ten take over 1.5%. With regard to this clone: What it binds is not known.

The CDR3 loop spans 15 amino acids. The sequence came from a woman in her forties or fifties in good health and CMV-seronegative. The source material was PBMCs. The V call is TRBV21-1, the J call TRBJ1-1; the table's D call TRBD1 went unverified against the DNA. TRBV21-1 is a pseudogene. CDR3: CASSHRDKRHTEAFF. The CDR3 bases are TGTGCCAGCAGCCACCGGGACAAGAGGCACACTGAAGCTTTCTTT.